These 23 T cell receptor beta chains originate from one sample sequenced in a study of cytomegalovirus exposure and HLA in healthy donors. With 60 Vbeta and 13 Jbeta primers, the PCR was carried out. Here immunoSEQ multiplex PCR was the method, and the copy in TCRdb shows in-frame clones only, minus some. The sample has roughly 100,000 clones; roughly 79% are singletons. The sample was PBMCs. These receptors were taken from a man in his fifties or sixties in good health and CMV-seropositive.

This clone has a handful of counts. The chain employs TRBV4-1 and TRBJ1-2, with 7 bases matching TRBD1. The ends lost 8 bases at V and 2 bases at J; junction bases unmatched: 14. Germline assignment: CDR1 MGHRA and CDR2 YSYEKL. This CDR3 region has 16 residues. CDR3 residues: CASGAPGQRINYGYTF. The CDR3 coding sequence is TGCGCCAGCGGCGCGCCGGGACAGCGAATAAACTATGGCTACACCTTC.

The V call is TRBV28, the J call TRBJ2-1; TRBD1 is a possible D gene (5 bases). This CDR3 region has 17 residues. Germline CDR1 reads MDHEN; CDR2 reads SYDVKM. Deletions cut 3 bases from V and 2 bases from J, with 17 bases between. CDR3 DNA: TGTGCCAGCAGTTTTTTTCCAGGGAAGAAGACCTACAATGAGCAGTTCTTC. It is translated as CASSFFPGKKTYNEQFF.

This clone has a handful of counts. The CDR3 sequence is CASSVAGGGATNSGNTIYF. The CDR3 DNA follows: TGTGCCAGCAGCGTAGCGGGTGGCGGAGCCACCAACTCTGGAAACACCATATATTTT. The chain recombines TRBV9 with TRBJ1-3; D is uncertain. Between the trimmed V and J ends, which lost 0 bases and 0 bases, there was a span of 19 bases. The CDR3 is 19 amino acids. Germline V lookup: CDR1 SGDLS, CDR2 YYNGEE.

The chain couples TRBV7-9 to TRBJ2-6; tentative D call: TRBD2 (5 bases). Trimming removed 5 bases at V and 2 bases at J, with 10 bases between. This CDR3 is 15 amino acids long. Germline values: CDR1 SEHNR, CDR2 FQNEAQ (reference sequence). CDR3 in amino acids: CASSPRATGANVLTF. The CDR3 DNA sequence: TGTGCCAGCAGCCCGAGGGCGACTGGGGCCAACGTCCTGACTTTC.

The J gene is TRBJ1-2, the V gene TRBV2, with TRBD1 identical over 9 bases. CDR3 length equals 14 residues. Per germline, CDR1 SNHLY and CDR2 FYNNEI. With V trimmed by 5 bases and J by 8 bases, 9 bases remained unmatched. The CDR3 is CASSYPTGGAGYTF. The CDR3 DNA reads as TGTGCCAGCAGTTACCCCACAGGGGGCGCAGGCTACACCTTC. Looking up the rest from reference TRBV2 and TRBJ1-2 gives the full variable domain: EPEVTQTPSHQVTQMGQEVILRCVPISNHLYFYWYRQILGQKVEFLVSFYNNEISEKSEIFDDQFSVERPDGSNFTLKIRSTKLEDSAMYFCASSYPTGGAGYTFGSGTRLTVV.

Sample share makes this clone medium-sized. The gene calls are TRBV10-2 and TRBJ2-5, with TRBD2 as a possible D gene (5 bases). The CDR3 has 15 residues. Germline V gives CDR1 WSHSY, CDR2 SAAADI. The ends were cut back, 3 bases at V and 4 bases at J, with 15 bases in the middle. CDR3 coding DNA: TGCGCCAGCAGTGAATTAGTGGGAGAGCTAGAGACCCAGTACTTC. Its protein product is CASSELVGELETQYF.

The genes are TRBV28 and TRBJ1-1; D perhaps matches TRBD1 (6 bases). Between the trimmed V and J ends, which lost 5 bases and 7 bases, there was a span of 20 bases. The CDR3 is 15 amino acids. CDR1 MDHEN and CDR2 SYDVKM come from the germline V gene. The CDR3 DNA is TGTGCCAGCAGTCGGGGCCGAGGCGGACAGCTTGAAGCTTTCTTT. This gives the protein CASSRGRGGQLEAFF. Based on the CDR3 plus reference TRBV28 and TRBJ1-1, the full variable domain is DVKVTQSSRYLVKRTGEKVFLECVQDMDHENMFWYRQDPGLGLRLIYFSYDVKMKEKGDIPEGYSVSREKKERFSLILESASTNQTSMYLCASSRGRGGQLEAFFGQGTRLTVV.

The genes are TRBV5-1 and TRBJ2-1; maybe TRBD2 (5 bases). The CDR3 spans 15 residues. Deletions cut 1 base from V and 8 bases from J, with 16 bases between. Germline loops: CDR1 SGHRS, CDR2 YFSETQ. The CDR3 sequence: CASSLSLGSLDEQFF. For the CDR3, the DNA is TGCGCCAGCAGCTTGTCTCTAGGGAGTCTCGATGAGCAGTTCTTC.

The rearrangement joins TRBV6-1 to TRBJ2-1; tentative D call: TRBD1 (6 bases). Trimming shortened V by 2 bases and J by 7 bases, and 18 bases separated the two germline ends. CDR1 MNHNS and CDR2 SASEGT come from the germline V gene. The CDR3 sequence is 16 residues long. In nucleotides, the CDR3 is TGTGCCAGCAGTGAACGGGACATTGGTTTTAGGAATGAGCAGTTCTTC. Amino acids: CASSERDIGFRNEQFF.

The V gene is TRBV27, the J gene TRBJ2-7; 12 nucleotides align to TRBD2. Germline V gene data show CDR1 as MNHEY and CDR2 as SMNVEV (reference sequence). V was pared by 5 bases and J by 1 base, with 24 bases of the junction left unmatched. The CDR3 is 22 residues long. CDR3 protein: CASSTQPGQGRGTSGRSYEQYF. CDR3 nucleotides: TGTGCCAGCAGTACACAACCGGGACAGGGAAGGGGAACTAGCGGGAGGTCCTACGAGCAGTACTTC.

This clone counts as medium-sized. The chain is built from TRBV6-4 and TRBJ2-5; no firm D call. V lost 5 bases and J 1 base, leaving 8 bases between the germline ends. Germline V gene lookup returns CDR1 MRHNA and CDR2 SNTAGT. The CDR3 contains 13 residues. The CDR3 DNA follows: TGTGCCAGCAGTCCTGAGCCCCAAGAGACCCAGTACTTC. Translating gives CASSPEPQETQYF.

J is TRBJ1-5 and V is TRBV19; no firm D call. Looked up from germline, CDR1 is LNHDA and CDR2 is SQIVND (reference sequence). This CDR3 region has 15 residues. V lost 2 bases to trimming and J lost 4 bases, with 12 bases between them. The CDR3 nucleotides are TGTGCCAGTAGTATAACGGGATTGGGTAATCAGCCCCAGCATTTT. It yields the protein CASSITGLGNQPQHF.

The genes are TRBV5-4 and TRBJ2-5; 9 bases map to TRBD1. This CDR3 has 15 residues. The V segment lost 4 bases and the J segment 4 bases; nucleotides outside the gene matches: 8. Germline CDR1 and CDR2: SGHNT and YYREEE (reference sequence). Here the CDR3 DNA reads TGTGCCAGCAGCCCTTTAGCGGACAGGGGAGAGACCCAGTACTTC. Translating it yields CASSPLADRGETQYF.

The sample holds a few counts of this clone. This rearrangement joins TRBV18 to TRBJ2-5; 7 positions match TRBD2. Looked up from germline, CDR1 is KGHSH and CDR2 is LQKENI. This CDR3 has 16 residues. V lost 3 bases and J lost 4; bases outside the gene matches: 11. CDR3 nucleotides: TGTGCCAGCTCACCCCGGACTAGTGCCGGACGAGAGACCCAGTACTTC. Translated: CASSPRTSAGRETQYF.

Here the CDR3 reads CSALRGGTGLYEQYF. Written as DNA, the CDR3 is TGCAGCGCCCTCCGGGGGGGGACAGGGCTCTACGAGCAGTACTTC. The V and J genes are TRBV29-1 and TRBJ2-7; D perhaps matches TRBD1 (9 bases). V lost 7 bases, J lost 3 bases, and 22 bases lay in between. CDR3 length equals 15 residues. Germline V gives CDR1 SQVTM, CDR2 ANQGSEA.

The chain recombines TRBV5-1 with TRBJ1-4; D is ambiguous. From germline, CDR1 is SGHRS and CDR2 YFSETQ. The CDR3 is 14 residues long. V dropped 3 bases and J dropped 2 bases, with 8 bases sitting between them. The CDR3 DNA is TGCGCCAGCAGCTCCTCCGGGACTAATGAAAAACTGTTTTTT. Protein product: CASSSSGTNEKLFF. The full variable domain, in which reference TRBV5-1 and TRBJ1-4 provide the parts outside the CDR3, is KAGVTQTPRYLIKTRGQQVTLSCSPISGHRSVSWYQQTPGQGLQFLFEYFSETQRNKGNFPGRFSGRQFSNSRSEMNVSTLELGDSALYLCASSSSGTNEKLFFGSGTQLSVL.

This clone was seen a handful of times. V gene TRBV18 combines with J gene TRBJ1-1; 7 bases agree with TRBD1. Per germline, CDR1 KGHSH and CDR2 LQKENI. V shed 1 base, J shed 5 bases, and the junction held 4 bases outside the gene matches. The CDR3 is 14 amino acids. CDR3 loop: CASSPQGARTEAFF. CDR3 sequence (DNA): TGTGCCAGCTCACCACAGGGGGCGCGGACTGAAGCTTTCTTT.

The chain has TRBV27 and TRBJ2-5, with 10 bases matching TRBD1. The J call may be wrong; the DNA end is better matched by TRBJ2-7. Germline V gene lookup returns CDR1 MNHEY and CDR2 SMNVEV (reference sequence). CDR3 size: 15 residues. This CDR3 reads CASSSPGTGVYEQYF. As DNA, the CDR3 is TGTGCCAGCAGTTCCCCCGGGACAGGGGTCTACGAGCAGTACTTC.

For the CDR3, the DNA is TGTGCCAGCAGCTCCCAGAAGCGGGAGGGCACAGATACGCAGTATTTT. It yields the protein CASSSQKREGTDTQYF. This chain links TRBV9 with TRBJ2-3; 9 nucleotides match TRBD2. CDR3 length: 16 residues. Losses at the gene ends were 4 bases for V and 1 base for J; bases not matched to a gene: 7. Germline-derived CDR1 and CDR2 are SGDLS and YYNGEE.

The sample holds a few counts of this clone. The chain combines TRBV11-3 with TRBJ2-1, with 8 bases that match TRBD1. Germline CDR1 reads SGHNT; CDR2 reads YENEEA. CDR3 length: 16 residues. Germline trimming cut 6 bases from V and 4 bases from J; bases unmatched to any gene: 11. The CDR3, as DNA: TGTGCCAGCAGTCAGGGGGCACAGGGATTTTACAATGAGCAGTTCTTC. It encodes CASSQGAQGFYNEQFF.

The chain couples TRBV19 to TRBJ2-2; TRBD2 matches at 7 bases. Germline CDR1 and CDR2: LNHDA and SQIVND (reference sequence). The V segment lost 5 bases and the J segment 7 bases; nucleotides outside the gene matches: 7. The CDR3 runs 14 residues. CDR3 residues: CASSLRAGDGELFF. CDR3 DNA sequence: TGTGCCAGTAGTCTGCGCGCGGGAGACGGGGAGCTGTTTTTT.

The chain links TRBV11-2 to TRBJ2-7; D gene unclear. V was trimmed by 1 base and J by 6 bases, leaving 10 bases between them. This CDR3 contains 13 residues. The germline gives CDR1 SGHAT, CDR2 FQNNGV. The CDR3 region is CASSLGRISEQYF. Here the CDR3 DNA reads TGTGCCAGCAGCTTAGGGAGAATAAGCGAGCAGTACTTC. Based on the CDR3 plus reference TRBV11-2 and TRBJ2-7, the full variable domain is EAGVAQSPRYKIIEKRQSVAFWCNPISGHATLYWYQQILGQGPKLLIQFQNNGVVDDSQLPKDRFSAERLKGVDSTLKIQPAKLEDSAVYLCASSLGRISEQYFGPGTRLTVT.

The V gene is TRBV18, the J gene TRBJ2-1; no definite D call. V shed 8 bases and J shed 3 bases, with 11 bases lying between them. Germline V gene sequence: CDR1 KGHSH, CDR2 LQKENI. The CDR3 length is 13 residues. For the CDR3, the DNA is TGTGCCAGCCAAAACGCCAGCTACAATGAGCAGTTCTTC. It translates to CASQNASYNEQFF.